This TCR beta chain is drawn from a study of blood T cell repertoires in COVID-19. Across the whole study: Spain, Italy and the United States supplied samples that represented acute and convalescent COVID-19.

CDR3 size: 15 residues. Germline lookup yields CDR1 SGHVS and CDR2 FNYEAQ. V was shortened by 1 base and J by 7 bases, with 11 bases between the two germline ends. Here immunoSEQ multiplex PCR was the method, and the copy in TCRdb shows in-frame clones only, minus some. This sample carries some 270,000 clones, 70% to 90% of them seen once, and the ten largest clones take roughly 4%. The TCR originated in a woman in her 30s who had recovered from COVID-19. This sequence joins TRBV7-6 and TRBJ1-6, with D unresolved. The sequenced material came from PBMCs or T cells enriched from blood (not recorded which). The CDR3 region is CASSLDPGRNSPLHF. CDR3 in DNA: TGTGCCAGCAGCTTAGATCCGGGTAGGAATTCACCCCTCCACTTT.